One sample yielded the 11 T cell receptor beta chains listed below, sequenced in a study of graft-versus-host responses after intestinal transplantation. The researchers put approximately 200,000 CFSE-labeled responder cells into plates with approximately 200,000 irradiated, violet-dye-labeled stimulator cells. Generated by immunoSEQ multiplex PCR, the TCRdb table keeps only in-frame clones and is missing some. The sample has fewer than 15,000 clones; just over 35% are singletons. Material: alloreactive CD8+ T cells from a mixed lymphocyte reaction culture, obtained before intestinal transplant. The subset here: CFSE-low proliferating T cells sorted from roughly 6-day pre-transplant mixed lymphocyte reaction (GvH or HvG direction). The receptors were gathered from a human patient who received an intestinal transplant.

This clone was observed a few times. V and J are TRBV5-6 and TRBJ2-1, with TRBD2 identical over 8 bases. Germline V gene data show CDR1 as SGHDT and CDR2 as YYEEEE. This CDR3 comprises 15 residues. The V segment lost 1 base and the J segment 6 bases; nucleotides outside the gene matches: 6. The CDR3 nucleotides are TGTGCCAGCAGCTTGCCTGCGGGGGGCCTCAATGAGCAGTTCTTC. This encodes CASSLPAGGLNEQFF.

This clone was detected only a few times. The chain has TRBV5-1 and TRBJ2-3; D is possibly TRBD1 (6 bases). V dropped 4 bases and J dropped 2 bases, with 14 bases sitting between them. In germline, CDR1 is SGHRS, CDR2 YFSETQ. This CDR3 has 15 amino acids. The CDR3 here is CASSRWTEPTDTQYF. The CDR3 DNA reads TGCGCCAGCAGCCGATGGACAGAGCCCACAGATACGCAGTATTTT.

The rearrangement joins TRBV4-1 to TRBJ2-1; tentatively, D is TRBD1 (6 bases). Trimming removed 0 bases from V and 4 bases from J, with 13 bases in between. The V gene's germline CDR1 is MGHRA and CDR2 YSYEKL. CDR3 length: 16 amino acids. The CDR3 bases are TGCGCCAGCAGCCAAGATTGGGCAGGGGCGTACAATGAGCAGTTCTTC. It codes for CASSQDWAGAYNEQFF.

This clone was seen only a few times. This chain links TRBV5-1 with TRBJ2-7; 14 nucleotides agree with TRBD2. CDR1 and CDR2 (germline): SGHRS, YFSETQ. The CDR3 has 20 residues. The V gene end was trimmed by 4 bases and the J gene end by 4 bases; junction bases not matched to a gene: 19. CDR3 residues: CASSLAGRGLAGAGGYEQYF. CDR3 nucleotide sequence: TGCGCCAGCAGCCTGGCAGGGAGGGGACTAGCGGGGGCCGGAGGATACGAGCAGTACTTC.

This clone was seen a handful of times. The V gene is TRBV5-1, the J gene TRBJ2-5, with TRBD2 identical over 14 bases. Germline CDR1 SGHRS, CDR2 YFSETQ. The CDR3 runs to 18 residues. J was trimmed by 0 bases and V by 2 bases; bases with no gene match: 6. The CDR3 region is CASSFGLAGGLYQETQYF. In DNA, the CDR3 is TGCGCCAGCAGCTTCGGACTAGCGGGGGGCTTGTACCAAGAGACCCAGTACTTC.

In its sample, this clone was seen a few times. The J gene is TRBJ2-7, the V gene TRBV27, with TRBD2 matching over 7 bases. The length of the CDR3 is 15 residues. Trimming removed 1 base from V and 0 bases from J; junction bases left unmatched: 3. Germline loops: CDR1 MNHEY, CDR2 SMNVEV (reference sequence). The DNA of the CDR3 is TGTGCCAGCAGTTTATACGGGGGGACCTCCTACGAGCAGTACTTC. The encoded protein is CASSLYGGTSYEQYF.

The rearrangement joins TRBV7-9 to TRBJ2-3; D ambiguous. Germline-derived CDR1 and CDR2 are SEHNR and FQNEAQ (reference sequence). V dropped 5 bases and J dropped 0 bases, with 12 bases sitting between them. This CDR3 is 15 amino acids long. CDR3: CASSDGPTSTDTQYF. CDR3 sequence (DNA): TGTGCCAGCAGCGACGGGCCAACTAGCACAGATACGCAGTATTTT.

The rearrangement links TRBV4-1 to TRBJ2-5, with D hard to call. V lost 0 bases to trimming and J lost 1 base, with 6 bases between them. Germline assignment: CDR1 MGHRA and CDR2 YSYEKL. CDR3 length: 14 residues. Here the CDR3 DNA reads TGCGCCAGCAGCCAAGAAACCCCCCAAGAGACCCAGTACTTC. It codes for CASSQETPQETQYF.

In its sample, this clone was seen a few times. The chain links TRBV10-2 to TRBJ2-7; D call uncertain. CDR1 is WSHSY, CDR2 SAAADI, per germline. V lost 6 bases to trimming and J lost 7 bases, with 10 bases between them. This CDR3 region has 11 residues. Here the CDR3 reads CASRDWGEQYF. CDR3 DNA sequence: TGCGCCAGCAGAGATTGGGGAGAGCAGTACTTC.

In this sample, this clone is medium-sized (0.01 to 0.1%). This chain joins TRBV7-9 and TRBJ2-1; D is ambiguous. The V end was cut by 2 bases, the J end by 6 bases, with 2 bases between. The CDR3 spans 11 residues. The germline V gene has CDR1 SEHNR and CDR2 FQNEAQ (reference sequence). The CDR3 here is CASSLSNEQFF. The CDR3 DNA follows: TGTGCCAGCAGCTTAAGCAATGAGCAGTTCTTC.

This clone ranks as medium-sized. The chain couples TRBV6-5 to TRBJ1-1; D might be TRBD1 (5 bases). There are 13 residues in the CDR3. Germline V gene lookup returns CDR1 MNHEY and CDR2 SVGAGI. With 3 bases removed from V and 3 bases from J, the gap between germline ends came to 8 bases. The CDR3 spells CASSYGGDTEAFF. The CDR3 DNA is TGTGCCAGCAGTTATGGGGGGGACACTGAAGCTTTCTTT.